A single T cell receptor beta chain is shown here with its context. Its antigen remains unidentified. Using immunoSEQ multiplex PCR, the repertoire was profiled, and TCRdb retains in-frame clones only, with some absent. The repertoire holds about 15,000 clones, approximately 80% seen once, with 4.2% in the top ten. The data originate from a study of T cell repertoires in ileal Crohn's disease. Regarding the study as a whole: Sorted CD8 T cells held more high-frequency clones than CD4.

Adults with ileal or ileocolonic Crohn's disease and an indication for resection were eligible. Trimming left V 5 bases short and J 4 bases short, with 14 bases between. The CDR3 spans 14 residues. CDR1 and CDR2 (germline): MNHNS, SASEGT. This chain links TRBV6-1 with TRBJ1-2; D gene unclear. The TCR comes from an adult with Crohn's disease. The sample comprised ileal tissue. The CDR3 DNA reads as TGTGCCAGCAGTCCCGGAAGGAACAGCTATGGCTACACCTTC. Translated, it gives CASSPGRNSYGYTF.